This record covers a single TCR beta chain. Its target is unknown. The sample originates from a study of a mutant IDH1 vaccine in newly diagnosed glioma. Study-wide background: Prior therapy was radiotherapy, temozolomide, or both; most received both.

Notes on the study in general: Patients showed vaccine-induced immune responses at a rate of 80% to 95%.

Profiling relied on immunoSEQ multiplex PCR, and the TCRdb table lists in-frame clones only, not all of them. This table holds 20,000 to 25,000 clones, about nine tenths found once. This sample's time point: baseline, week 1 (first vaccination visit). Treatment defined: pre-vaccination baseline after standard-of-care therapy. New IDH1-mutant, ATRX-lost WHO grade 3 or 4 astrocytomas occurred in donors. CDR3 size: 14 residues. Trimming shortened V by 0 bases and J by 4 bases, and 9 bases separated the two germline ends. The germline CDR1 and CDR2 sequences are SGDLS and YYNGEE. This receptor was obtained from a man between 25 and 39 years old with glioma. The input for sequencing was PBMCs, taken from a glioma patient treated with radiotherapy, temozolomide or both. The chain has TRBV9 and TRBJ2-3; possible D gene TRBD2, 5 bases. The CDR3, as DNA: TGTGCCAGCAGCGTAGCTGCCGGGGCAGATACGCAGTATTTT. Translated: CASSVAAGADTQYF.